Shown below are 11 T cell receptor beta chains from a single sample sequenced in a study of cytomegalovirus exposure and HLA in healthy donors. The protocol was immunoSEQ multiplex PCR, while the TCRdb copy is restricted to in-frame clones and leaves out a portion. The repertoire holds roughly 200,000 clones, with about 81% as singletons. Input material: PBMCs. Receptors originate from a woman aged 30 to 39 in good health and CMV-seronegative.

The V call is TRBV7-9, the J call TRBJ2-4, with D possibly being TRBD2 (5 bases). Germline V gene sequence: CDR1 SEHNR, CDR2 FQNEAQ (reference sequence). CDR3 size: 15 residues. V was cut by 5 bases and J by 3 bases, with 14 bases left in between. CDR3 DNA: TGTGCCAGCAGCCCCCCGGGGTTCGACAAAAACATTCAGTACTTC. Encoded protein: CASSPPGFDKNIQYF.

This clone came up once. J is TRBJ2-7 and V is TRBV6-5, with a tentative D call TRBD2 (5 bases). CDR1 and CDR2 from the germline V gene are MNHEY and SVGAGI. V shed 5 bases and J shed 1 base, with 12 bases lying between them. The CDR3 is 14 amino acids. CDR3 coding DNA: TGTGCCAGCAGTCGTACCGGGAAGTCCTACGAGCAGTACTTC. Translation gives CASSRTGKSYEQYF.

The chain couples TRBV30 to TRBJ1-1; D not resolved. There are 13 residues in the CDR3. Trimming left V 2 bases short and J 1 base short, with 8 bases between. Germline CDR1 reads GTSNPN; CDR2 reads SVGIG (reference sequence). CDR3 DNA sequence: TGTGCCTGGAGTCGGACTAAGAACACTGAAGCTTTCTTT. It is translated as CAWSRTKNTEAFF.

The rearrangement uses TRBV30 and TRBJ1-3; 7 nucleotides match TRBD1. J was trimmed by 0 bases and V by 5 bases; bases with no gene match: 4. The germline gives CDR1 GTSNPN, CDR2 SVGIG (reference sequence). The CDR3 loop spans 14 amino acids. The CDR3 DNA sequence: TGTGCCTGGGGGGGACAGTCCTCTGGAAACACCATATATTTT. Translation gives CAWGGQSSGNTIYF.

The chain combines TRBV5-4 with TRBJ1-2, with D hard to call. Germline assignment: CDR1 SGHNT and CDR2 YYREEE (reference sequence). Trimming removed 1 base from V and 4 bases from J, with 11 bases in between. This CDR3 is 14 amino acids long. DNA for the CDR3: TGTGCCAGCAGCTTGTGGGAGGGAATCTATGGCTACACCTTC. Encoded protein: CASSLWEGIYGYTF. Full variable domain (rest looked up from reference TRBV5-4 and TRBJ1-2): ETGVTQSPTHLIKTRGQQVTLRCSSQSGHNTVSWYQQALGQGPQFIFQYYREEENGRGNFPPRFSGLQFPNYSSELNVNALELDDSALYLCASSLWEGIYGYTFGSGTRLTVV.

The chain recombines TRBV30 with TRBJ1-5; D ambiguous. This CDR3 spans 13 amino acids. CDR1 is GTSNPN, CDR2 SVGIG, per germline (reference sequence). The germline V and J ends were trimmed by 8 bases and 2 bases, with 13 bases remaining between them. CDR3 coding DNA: TGTGCCGTGGCTTGGGGAGGCAATCAGCCCCAGCATTTT. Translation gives CAVAWGGNQPQHF.

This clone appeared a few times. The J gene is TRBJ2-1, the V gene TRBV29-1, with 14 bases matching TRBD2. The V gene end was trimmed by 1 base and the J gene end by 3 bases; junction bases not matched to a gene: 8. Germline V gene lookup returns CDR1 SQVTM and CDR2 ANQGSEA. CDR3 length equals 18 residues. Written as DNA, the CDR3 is TGCAGCGTTGAAGCCTCGGGACTAGCGGGGGATCTCTACAATGAGCAGTTCTTC. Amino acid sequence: CSVEASGLAGDLYNEQFF.

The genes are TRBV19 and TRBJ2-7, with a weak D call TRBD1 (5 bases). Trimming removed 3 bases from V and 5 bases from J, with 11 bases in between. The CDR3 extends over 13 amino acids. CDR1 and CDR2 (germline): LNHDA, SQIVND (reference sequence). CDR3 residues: CASSIKGSDEQYF. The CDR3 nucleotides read TGTGCCAGTAGTATCAAGGGGTCGGACGAGCAGTACTTC.

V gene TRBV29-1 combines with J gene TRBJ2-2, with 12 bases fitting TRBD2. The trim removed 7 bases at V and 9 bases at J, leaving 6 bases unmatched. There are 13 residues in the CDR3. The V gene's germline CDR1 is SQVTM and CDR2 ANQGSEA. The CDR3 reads CSAGLAGLRELFF. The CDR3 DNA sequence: TGCAGCGCCGGACTAGCGGGATTAAGGGAGCTGTTTTTT.

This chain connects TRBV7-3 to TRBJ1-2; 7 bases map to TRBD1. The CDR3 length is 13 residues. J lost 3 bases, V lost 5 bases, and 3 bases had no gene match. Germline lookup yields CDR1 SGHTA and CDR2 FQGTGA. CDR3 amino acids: CASSQGQHYGYTF. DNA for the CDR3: TGTGCCAGCAGCCAGGGACAGCACTATGGCTACACCTTC.

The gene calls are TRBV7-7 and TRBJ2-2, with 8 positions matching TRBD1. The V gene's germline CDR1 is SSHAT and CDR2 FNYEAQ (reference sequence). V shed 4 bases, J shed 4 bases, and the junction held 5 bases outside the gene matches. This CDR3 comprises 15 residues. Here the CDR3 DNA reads TGTGCCAGCAGCTACAGGACAGGGCTCACCGGGGAGCTGTTTTTT. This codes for CASSYRTGLTGELFF.